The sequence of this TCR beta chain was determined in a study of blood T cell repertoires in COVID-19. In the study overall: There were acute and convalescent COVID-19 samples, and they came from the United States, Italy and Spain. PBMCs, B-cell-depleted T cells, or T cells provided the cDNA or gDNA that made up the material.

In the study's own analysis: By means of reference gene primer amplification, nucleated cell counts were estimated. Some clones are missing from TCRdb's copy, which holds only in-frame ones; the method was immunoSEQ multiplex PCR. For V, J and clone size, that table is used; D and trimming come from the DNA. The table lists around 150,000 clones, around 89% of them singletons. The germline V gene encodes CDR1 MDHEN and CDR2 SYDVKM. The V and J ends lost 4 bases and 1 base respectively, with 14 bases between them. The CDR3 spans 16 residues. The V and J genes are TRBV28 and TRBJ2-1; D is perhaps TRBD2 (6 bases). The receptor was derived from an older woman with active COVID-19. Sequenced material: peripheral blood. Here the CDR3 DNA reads TGTGCCAGCAGTTCATCGGGAGTTGAATCCTACAATGAGCAGTTCTTC. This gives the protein CASSSSGVESYNEQFF.